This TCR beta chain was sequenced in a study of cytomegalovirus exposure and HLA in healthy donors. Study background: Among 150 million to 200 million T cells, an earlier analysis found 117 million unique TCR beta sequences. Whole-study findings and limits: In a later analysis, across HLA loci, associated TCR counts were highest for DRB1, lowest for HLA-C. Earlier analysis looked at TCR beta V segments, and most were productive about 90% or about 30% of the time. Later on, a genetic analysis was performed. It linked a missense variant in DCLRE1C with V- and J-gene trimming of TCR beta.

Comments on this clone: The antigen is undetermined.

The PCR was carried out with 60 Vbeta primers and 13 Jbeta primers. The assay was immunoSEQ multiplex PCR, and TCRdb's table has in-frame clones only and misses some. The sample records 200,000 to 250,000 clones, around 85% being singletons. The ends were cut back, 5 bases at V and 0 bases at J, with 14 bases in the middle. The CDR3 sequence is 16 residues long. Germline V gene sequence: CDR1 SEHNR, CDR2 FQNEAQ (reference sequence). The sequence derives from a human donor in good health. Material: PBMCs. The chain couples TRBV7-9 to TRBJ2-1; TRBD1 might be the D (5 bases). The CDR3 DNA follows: TGTGCCAGCAGCCCGCGTCGGACAAGCTCCTACAATGAGCAGTTCTTC. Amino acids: CASSPRRTSSYNEQFF.